Detailed here is one T cell receptor (beta chain). PCR amplification relied on 60 Vbeta primers (plus 13 Jbeta primers). Using immunoSEQ multiplex PCR, the repertoire was profiled, and TCRdb retains in-frame clones only, with some absent. This table holds approximately 22,000 clones, around 77% found once. This sample is part of a study of cytomegalovirus exposure and HLA in healthy donors. Trimming removed 5 bases from V and 5 bases from J; junction bases left unmatched: 5. Germline V CDR1 and CDR2: SQVTM, ANQGSEA. The CDR3 has 12 residues. The sequence came from a man in his 60s in good health and CMV-seronegative. The rearrangement links TRBV29-1 to TRBJ1-1; 7 positions agree with TRBD1. Sequencing used PBMCs. The CDR3 here is CSVKQGRTEAFF. Written as DNA, the CDR3 is TGCAGCGTTAAACAGGGGAGGACTGAAGCTTTCTTT.